These 23 T cell receptor beta chains were all obtained from the same sample, sequenced in a study of response to subunit inactivated influenza vaccine (dated by TCRdb to 2016 to 2019). Library preparation employed RT-PCR. Sequenced on an Illumina HiSeq 2500. TCRdb cleaned the public reads at Q25 with fastp, built clones with MiXCR and kept in-frame beta chains. Identical CDR3 protein sequences are pooled into one entry, listed with their most common genes and DNA. Counted in this sample were roughly 780,000 distinct CDR3 sequences; approximately 17% of them appeared once. The biggest ten clones account for roughly a tenth of the sample. The sample consisted of PBMCs from blood, taken roughly 5 days after vaccination. These receptor sequences come from a man aged 45 to 65 who received an inactivated influenza vaccine. Donor details come from another sample of the same person, matched by shared clones.

V is TRBV18 and J is TRBJ2-7; D ambiguous. CDR1 is KGHSH and CDR2 is LQKENI in the germline V gene. Trimming stripped 2 bases from V and 5 bases from J, with 10 bases between. This CDR3 is built from 13 residues. CDR3 bases: TGTGCCAGCTCACCAGGGATCGGCGACGAGCAGTACTTC. It yields the protein CASSPGIGDEQYF.

This chain's CDR3 is CASSLDLGLQYF. CDR3 sequence (DNA): TGTGCCAGCAGCTTAGATTTGGGACTTCAGTACTTC. V gene TRBV7-9 combines with J gene TRBJ2-7; maybe TRBD2 (6 bases). Germline values: CDR1 SEHNR, CDR2 FQNEAQ (reference sequence). The germline V and J ends were trimmed by 1 base and 10 bases, with 11 bases remaining between them. The CDR3 is 12 amino acids.

This clonotype was found a few times. This chain's CDR3 is CASSYRQGDTHNEQFF. CDR3 bases: TGTGCCAGCAGTTACCGACAGGGGGACACACACAATGAGCAGTTCTTC. The chain links TRBV6-2 or TRBV6-3 to TRBJ2-1, with 9 positions matching TRBD1. CDR3 size: 16 residues. The ends lost 2 bases at V and 5 bases at J; junction bases unmatched: 7. Germline lookup yields CDR1 MNHEY and CDR2 SVGEGT.

This clonotype was seen a handful of times. The chain links TRBV6-5 to TRBJ2-7; D not certain. V dropped 5 bases and J dropped 7 bases, with 9 bases sitting between them. Germline V gene data show CDR1 as MNHEY and CDR2 as SVGAGI. The CDR3 contains 11 residues. CDR3 residues: CASSPGWEQYF. The CDR3 DNA reads TGTGCCAGCAGTCCCGGCTGGGAGCAGTACTTC.

This clonotype was observed a single time. The chain is built from TRBV10-3 and TRBJ2-7, with 12 bases identical to TRBD2. The V and J ends lost 7 bases and 5 bases, in that order; junction bases with no gene match: 6. The CDR3 is 14 amino acids. Germline V gene data show CDR1 as ENHRY and CDR2 as SYGVKD. The CDR3 nucleotides are TGTGCCATCACCGGACGACTAGCGGGAGACGAGCAGTACTTC. It translates to CAITGRLAGDEQYF.

The sample holds a few counts of this clonotype. The chain joins TRBV12-3 or TRBV12-4 to TRBJ1-2, with 9 nucleotides matching TRBD1. The CDR3 length is 13 residues. Trimming took 6 bases from V and 6 from J; bases not matched to a gene: 5. CDR3 protein: CASRYRGPHGYTF. The CDR3 DNA follows: TGTGCCAGCAGATACAGGGGGCCCCATGGCTACACCTTC.

CDR3 sequence reads: CASSVLETSTDTQYF. CDR3 in DNA: TGTGCCAGCAGTGTTCTGGAAACTAGCACAGATACGCAGTATTTT. This chain connects TRBV6-1 to TRBJ2-3; no reliable D call. This CDR3 comprises 15 residues. Germline lookup yields CDR1 MNHNS and CDR2 SASEGT. Trimming took 4 bases from V and 0 from J, leaving 11 bases between them.

This clonotype was observed a handful of times. The chain uses TRBV20-1 and TRBJ2-5; D not certain. This CDR3 has 13 residues. Per germline, CDR1 DFQATT and CDR2 SNEGSKA (reference sequence). V gave up 3 bases and J gave up 5 bases, with 13 bases separating them. The CDR3 is CSASFVNGETQYF. The CDR3 nucleotides are TGCAGTGCTAGTTTCGTGAATGGGGAGACCCAGTACTTC.

In this sample, this clonotype turned up a few times. The V call is TRBV11-1, the J call TRBJ2-1; 10 bases line up with TRBD2. This CDR3 has 18 amino acids. Losses at the gene ends were 5 bases for V and 3 bases for J; bases not matched to a gene: 13. The V gene's germline CDR1 is SGHAT and CDR2 FQDESV (reference sequence). In DNA, the CDR3 is TGTGCCAGCAGCCCCAGACTAGCGGGCCTCATTAACTACAATGAGCAGTTCTTC. This gives the protein CASSPRLAGLINYNEQFF.

J is TRBJ2-7 and V is TRBV27; a weak D match, TRBD1 (6 bases). This CDR3 is built from 15 residues. Per germline, CDR1 MNHEY and CDR2 SMNVEV (reference sequence). V was pared by 6 bases and J by 1 base, with 16 bases between. CDR3 loop: CASSDRQVPSYEQYF. In DNA form, the CDR3 reads TGTGCCAGCAGCGATCGACAGGTCCCGTCCTACGAGCAGTACTTC.

DNA for the CDR3: TGCAGTGCTAGAAGAGCGGGGGTTCTGTACCAAGAGACCCAGTACTTC. Translating gives CSARRAGVLYQETQYF. This chain connects TRBV20-1 to TRBJ2-5, with 8 bases matching TRBD2. Germline V gives CDR1 DFQATT, CDR2 SNEGSKA (reference sequence). The length of the CDR3 is 16 residues. The V segment lost 2 bases and the J segment 0 bases; nucleotides outside the gene matches: 8.

The V and J genes are TRBV21-1 and TRBJ1-1; TRBD1, the table's D call, lacks a check against the DNA. TRBV21-1 is designated a pseudogene. The CDR3 totals 16 residues. In nucleotides, the CDR3 is TGTGCCAGCAGCACTCAGGACAGGGCGTCGAACACTGAAGCTTTCTTT. Translation: CASSTQDRASNTEAFF.

This clonotype was found a few times. The rearrangement links TRBV12-3 or TRBV12-4 to TRBJ2-1; weak D call: TRBD2 (5 bases). V was pared by 0 bases and J by 9 bases, with 6 bases between. The CDR3 covers 12 residues. CDR3 bases: TGTGCCAGCAGTTTAGCGGAGGTTGAGCAGTTCTTC. It codes for CASSLAEVEQFF.

This clonotype was observed a few times. The chain couples TRBV12-3 or TRBV12-4 to TRBJ1-1; no clear D. CDR3 length equals 13 residues. V lost 6 bases to trimming and J lost 4 bases, with 12 bases between them. CDR3 bases: TGTGCCAGCAGCCCGGGCGGAATCACTGAAGCTTTCTTT. Encoded protein: CASSPGGITEAFF.

This sequence joins TRBV6-2 or TRBV6-3 and TRBJ2-5; the D is unclear. Germline V gene data show CDR1 as MNHEY and CDR2 as SVGEGT. Trimming took 4 bases from V and 5 from J, leaving 5 bases between them. The CDR3 is 11 amino acids. The CDR3 region has the DNA TGTGCCAGCAGTTTTCCGGAGACCCAGTACTTC. Translated: CASSFPETQYF.

This clonotype has a count of ten or more. V usage is TRBV5-6 and J usage is TRBJ2-3; 9 bases align to TRBD2. Trimming took 4 bases from V and 4 from J; bases not matched to a gene: 7. CDR3 length: 15 amino acids. Germline lookup yields CDR1 SGHDT and CDR2 YYEEEE. The CDR3 DNA follows: TGTGCCAGCAGCCGCCAGGGACTAGCCTCAGATACGCAGTATTTT. It yields the protein CASSRQGLASDTQYF.

In its sample, this clonotype was seen many times. The genes are TRBV7-3 and TRBJ2-1; D unclear. The CDR3 runs to 13 residues. Trimming removed 0 bases from V and 5 bases from J, with 5 bases in between. Germline CDR1 and CDR2: SGHTA and FQGTGA. The CDR3 protein is CASSLTRNNEQFF. The CDR3 DNA follows: TGTGCCAGCAGCTTAACTCGCAACAATGAGCAGTTCTTC.

This clonotype has just one count. V gene TRBV2 combines with J gene TRBJ2-6, with a possible D match to TRBD2 (6 bases). The CDR3 covers 16 residues. Per the germline V gene, CDR1 is SNHLY and CDR2 is FYNNEI. With 6 bases removed from V and 2 bases from J, the gap between germline ends came to 14 bases. The CDR3 loop is CASSGDFQAGANVLTF. The CDR3 coding sequence is TGTGCCAGCAGCGGGGACTTTCAGGCTGGGGCCAACGTCCTGACTTTC.

The gene calls are TRBV5-4 and TRBJ2-1; 11 bases match TRBD2. The ends lost 0 bases at V and 7 bases at J; junction bases unmatched: 6. Per the germline V gene, CDR1 is SGHNT and CDR2 is YYREEE (reference sequence). The length of the CDR3 is 16 residues. CDR3 coding DNA: TGTGCCAGCAGCTTGGGTAGCGGGAGGGCCGGAAATGAGCAGTTCTTC. Its translation: CASSLGSGRAGNEQFF.

The J gene is TRBJ2-7, the V gene TRBV20-1; 10 bases fit TRBD2. This CDR3 region has 13 residues. The germline gives CDR1 DFQATT, CDR2 SNEGSKA (reference sequence). V lost 4 bases and J lost 4; bases outside the gene matches: 4. CDR3 nucleotides: TGCAGTGCTATTACTAGCGGGAAGTACGAGCAGTACTTC. Amino acid sequence: CSAITSGKYEQYF.

The chain has TRBV20-1 and TRBJ1-6; tentatively, D is TRBD1 (5 bases). V lost 6 bases and J lost 5, with 11 bases in between. The CDR3 sequence is 13 residues long. Germline lookup yields CDR1 DFQATT and CDR2 SNEGSKA (reference sequence). CDR3 protein: CSATDSNNSPLHF. The CDR3 DNA reads as TGCAGTGCCACCGACAGTAATAATTCACCCCTCCACTTT.

The chain uses TRBV12-3 or TRBV12-4 and TRBJ2-1, with D maybe TRBD2 (6 bases). The ends were cut back, 8 bases at V and 13 bases at J, with 6 bases in the middle. The CDR3 runs to 8 residues. CDR3 nucleotides: TGTGCCAGCGGACTACAGTTCTTC. Protein: CASGLQFF.

The chain uses TRBV7-8 and TRBJ1-1, with 7 bases matching TRBD1. Trimming at V came to 7 bases and at J to 1 base, leaving 6 bases not matched to a gene. The CDR3 contains 14 residues. Germline V gives CDR1 SGHVS, CDR2 FQNEAQ. DNA for the CDR3: TGTGCCAGCACCCAGGACAGGTCGAACACTGAAGCTTTCTTT. Translated: CASTQDRSNTEAFF. Variable domain in full (rest from reference TRBV7-8 and TRBJ1-1): GAGVSQSPRYKVAKRGQDVALRCDPISGHVSLFWYQQALGQGPEFLTYFQNEAQLDKSGLPSDRFFAERPEGSVSTLKIQRTQQEDSAVYLCASTQDRSNTEAFFGQGTRLTVV.